This TCR beta chain was retrieved from a study of early T cells in non-severe SARS-CoV-2 infection. Study conclusions and caveats: Database matching using VDJdb favored anti-spike CD8 responses, with private and CD4 specificities left missing.

Individual cDNA molecules received unique molecular identifiers. One entry per CDR3 protein results from TCRdb running MiXCR on the 5' RACE reads. The data contain tens of thousands of distinct CDR3 sequences, about 14% of them singletons. A remark on this clonotype: Its specificity is not known. A single base separates this from a much larger clone, so it may be a read error.

The sequencing input was whole blood. The TCR sequence derives from an adult who was a healthcare worker with PCR-confirmed SARS-CoV-2 infection or an uninfected control (not recorded which).

The CDR3 loop reads CATSRETGGDDKNIQYF. DNA for the CDR3: TGTGCCACCAGCAGAGAAACGGGAGGGGATGACAAAAACATTCAGTACTTC. The chain links TRBV15 to TRBJ2-4, with 8 bases aligning to TRBD2. V dropped 0 bases and J dropped 3; count of bases not matched to a gene: 7. The germline CDR1 and CDR2 sequences are LNHNV and YYDKDF (reference sequence). This CDR3 has 17 amino acids.